These 3 T cell receptor beta chains were all obtained from the same sample, sequenced in a study of T cell responses to AZD1222 COVID-19 vaccine. Assay used: immunoSEQ multiplex PCR; TCRdb lists only in-frame clones, some missing. The sample includes roughly 150,000 clones, 90% to 95% of them seen just once. The sample was peripheral blood, taken 28 days after the second AZD1222 dose. The receptors here all came from an adult who received the AZD1222 COVID-19 vaccine.

The chain recombines TRBV5-1 with TRBJ1-4; D might be TRBD1 (6 bases). Trimming took 3 bases from V and 5 from J, leaving 14 bases between them. This CDR3 spans 15 amino acids. CDR1 and CDR2 from the germline V gene are SGHRS and YFSETQ. CDR3 loop: CASSSGQILNEKLFF. The CDR3 DNA sequence: TGCGCCAGCAGCTCAGGACAGATACTAAATGAAAAACTGTTTTTT.

V usage is TRBV13 and J usage is TRBJ1-4; no definite D call. The length of the CDR3 is 16 residues. Germline V gene sequence: CDR1 PRHDT, CDR2 FYEKMQ (reference sequence). V was pared by 0 bases and J by 0 bases, with 8 bases between. CDR3 nucleotide sequence: TGTGCCAGCAGCTTAGGCGAACGTGCAACTAATGAAAAACTGTTTTTT. As protein: CASSLGERATNEKLFF.

Details on this clone: The sample has other DNA sequences that encode this CDR3 too. The CDR3 DNA reads as TGCGCCAGCAGCACCGGGACCCTGAACACTGAAGCTTTCTTT. Amino acid sequence: CASSTGTLNTEAFF. This chain connects TRBV5-1 to TRBJ1-1; D perhaps matches TRBD1 (5 bases). The length of the CDR3 is 14 residues. Germline V gene sequence: CDR1 SGHRS, CDR2 YFSETQ. Between the trimmed V and J ends, which lost 4 bases and 0 bases, there was a span of 10 bases. Variable domain in full (rest from reference TRBV5-1 and TRBJ1-1): KAGVTQTPRYLIKTRGQQVTLSCSPISGHRSVSWYQQTPGQGLQFLFEYFSETQRNKGNFPGRFSGRQFSNSRSEMNVSTLELGDSALYLCASSTGTLNTEAFFGQGTRLTVV.